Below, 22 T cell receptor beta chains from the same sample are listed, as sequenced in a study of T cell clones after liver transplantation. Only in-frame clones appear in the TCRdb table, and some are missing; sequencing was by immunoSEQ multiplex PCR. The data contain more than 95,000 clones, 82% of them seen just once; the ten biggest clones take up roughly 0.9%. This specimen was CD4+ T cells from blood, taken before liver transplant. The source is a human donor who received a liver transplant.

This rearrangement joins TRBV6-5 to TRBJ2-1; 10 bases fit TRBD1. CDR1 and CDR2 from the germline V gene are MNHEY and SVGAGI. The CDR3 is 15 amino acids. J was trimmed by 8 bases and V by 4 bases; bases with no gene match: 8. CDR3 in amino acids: CASSSPGQGRYEQFF. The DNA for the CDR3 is TGTGCCAGCAGTTCCCCGGGACAGGGGAGGTATGAGCAGTTCTTC.

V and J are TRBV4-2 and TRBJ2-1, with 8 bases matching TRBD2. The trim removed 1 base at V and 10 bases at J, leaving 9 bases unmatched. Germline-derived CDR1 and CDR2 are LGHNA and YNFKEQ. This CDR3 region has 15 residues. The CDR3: CASSQGGGGSREQFF. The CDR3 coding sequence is TGTGCCAGCAGCCAAGGGGGCGGGGGGTCCAGAGAGCAGTTCTTC.

This chain's CDR3 is CASSQEGAGGLEQYF. The CDR3 DNA is TGCGCCAGCAGCCAAGAAGGCGCGGGGGGGCTCGAGCAGTACTTC. This rearrangement joins TRBV4-1 to TRBJ2-7; 9 bases line up with TRBD2. Germline CDR1 and CDR2: MGHRA and YSYEKL. The ends lost 0 bases at V and 6 bases at J; junction bases unmatched: 6. The CDR3 extends over 15 amino acids.

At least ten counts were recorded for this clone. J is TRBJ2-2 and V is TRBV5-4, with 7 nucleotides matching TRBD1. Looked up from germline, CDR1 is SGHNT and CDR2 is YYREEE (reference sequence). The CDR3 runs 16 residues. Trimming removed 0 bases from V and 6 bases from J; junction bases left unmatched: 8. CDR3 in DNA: TGTGCCAGCAGCTTGGAAAGGGGGCGCGTTTCCGGGGAGCTGTTTTTT. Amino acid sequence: CASSLERGRVSGELFF. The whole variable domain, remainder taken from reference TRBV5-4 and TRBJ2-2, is ETGVTQSPTHLIKTRGQQVTLRCSSQSGHNTVSWYQQALGQGPQFIFQYYREEENGRGNFPPRFSGLQFPNYSSELNVNALELDDSALYLCASSLERGRVSGELFFGEGSRLTVL.

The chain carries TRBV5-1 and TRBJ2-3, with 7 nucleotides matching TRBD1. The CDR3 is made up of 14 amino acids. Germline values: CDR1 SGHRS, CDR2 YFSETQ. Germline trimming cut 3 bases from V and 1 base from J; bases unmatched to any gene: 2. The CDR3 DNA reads TGCGCCAGCAGCTACGACAGGGGCACAGATACGCAGTATTTT. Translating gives CASSYDRGTDTQYF.

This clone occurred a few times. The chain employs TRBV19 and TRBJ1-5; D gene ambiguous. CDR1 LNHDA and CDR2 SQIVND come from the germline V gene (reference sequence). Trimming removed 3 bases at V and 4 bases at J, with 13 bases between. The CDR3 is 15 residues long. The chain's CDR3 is CASSMPRETNQPQHF. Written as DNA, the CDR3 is TGTGCCAGTAGTATGCCCCGGGAGACGAATCAGCCCCAGCATTTT.

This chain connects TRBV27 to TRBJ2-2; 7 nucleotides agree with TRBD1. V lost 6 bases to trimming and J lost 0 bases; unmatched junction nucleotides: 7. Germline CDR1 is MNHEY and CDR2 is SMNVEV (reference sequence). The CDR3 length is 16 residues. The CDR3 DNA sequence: TGTGCCAGCAGGCCGAGGGGGCTAGCGAACACCGGGGAGCTGTTTTTT. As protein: CASRPRGLANTGELFF.

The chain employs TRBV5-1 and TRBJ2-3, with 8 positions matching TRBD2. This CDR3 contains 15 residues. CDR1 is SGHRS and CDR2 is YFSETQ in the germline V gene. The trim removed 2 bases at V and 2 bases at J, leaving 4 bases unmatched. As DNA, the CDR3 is TGCGCCAGCAGCTTTCAGCGGGGGCCCACAGATACGCAGTATTTT. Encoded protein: CASSFQRGPTDTQYF.

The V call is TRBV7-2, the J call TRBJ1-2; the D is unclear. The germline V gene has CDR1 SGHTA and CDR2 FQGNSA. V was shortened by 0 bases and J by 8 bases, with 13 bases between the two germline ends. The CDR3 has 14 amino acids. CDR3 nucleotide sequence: TGTGCCAGCAGCTTAGCGCTCTCCAAAGTAGGCTACACCTTC. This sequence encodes CASSLALSKVGYTF.

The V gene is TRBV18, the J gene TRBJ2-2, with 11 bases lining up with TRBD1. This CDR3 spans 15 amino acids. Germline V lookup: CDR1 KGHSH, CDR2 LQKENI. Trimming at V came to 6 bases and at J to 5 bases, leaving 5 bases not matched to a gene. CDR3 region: CASSPDRGRTGELFF. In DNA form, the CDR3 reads TGTGCCAGCTCGCCGGACAGGGGGCGTACCGGGGAGCTGTTTTTT.

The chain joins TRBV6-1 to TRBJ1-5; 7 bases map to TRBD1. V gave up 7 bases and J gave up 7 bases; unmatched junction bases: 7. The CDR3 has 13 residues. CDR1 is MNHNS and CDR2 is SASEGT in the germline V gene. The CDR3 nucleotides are TGTGCCAGCAAACTCAGGGGGGAACAGCCCCAGCATTTT. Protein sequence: CASKLRGEQPQHF.

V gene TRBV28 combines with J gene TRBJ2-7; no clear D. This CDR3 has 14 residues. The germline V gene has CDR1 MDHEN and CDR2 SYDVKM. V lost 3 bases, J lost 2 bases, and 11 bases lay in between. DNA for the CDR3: TGTGCCAGCAGTTTTCAACTGACAACCTACGAGCAGTACTTC. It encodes CASSFQLTTYEQYF.

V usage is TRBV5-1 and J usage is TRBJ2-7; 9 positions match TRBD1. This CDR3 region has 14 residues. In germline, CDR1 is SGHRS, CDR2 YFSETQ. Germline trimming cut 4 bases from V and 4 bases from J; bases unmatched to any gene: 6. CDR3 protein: CASSAGTGRYEQYF. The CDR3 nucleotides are TGCGCCAGCAGCGCCGGGACAGGGAGGTACGAGCAGTACTTC.

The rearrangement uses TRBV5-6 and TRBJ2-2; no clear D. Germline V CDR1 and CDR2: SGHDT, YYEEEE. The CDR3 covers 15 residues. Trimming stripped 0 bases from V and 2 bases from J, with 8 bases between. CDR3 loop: CASSLAGPNTGELFF. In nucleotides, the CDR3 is TGTGCCAGCAGCTTGGCCGGGCCTAACACCGGGGAGCTGTTTTTT.

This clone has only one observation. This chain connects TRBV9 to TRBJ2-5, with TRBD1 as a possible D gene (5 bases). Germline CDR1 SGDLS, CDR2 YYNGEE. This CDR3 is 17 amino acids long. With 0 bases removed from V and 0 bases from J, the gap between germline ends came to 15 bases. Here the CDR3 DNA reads TGTGCCAGCAGCGTAGGCCCAGGGCCTCCGAACCAAGAGACCCAGTACTTC. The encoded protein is CASSVGPGPPNQETQYF.

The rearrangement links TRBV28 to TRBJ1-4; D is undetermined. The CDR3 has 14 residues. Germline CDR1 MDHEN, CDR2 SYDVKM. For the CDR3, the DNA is TGTGCTTCCTGGAAGGGCGGGATTAATGAAAAACTGTTTTTT. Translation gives CASWKGGINEKLFF.

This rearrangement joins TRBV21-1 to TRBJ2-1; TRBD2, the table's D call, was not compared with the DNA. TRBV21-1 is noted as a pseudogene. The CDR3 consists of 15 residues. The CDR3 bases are TGTGCCAGCAGCAAACCGGGACTAGATAACAATGAGCAGTTCTTC. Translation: CASSKPGLDNNEQFF.

The CDR3 coding sequence is TGTGCCAGCAGCTCGGCAGTTCAAGAGACCCAGTACTTC. It codes for CASSSAVQETQYF. The rearrangement joins TRBV11-2 to TRBJ2-5; no clear D. This CDR3 comprises 13 residues. CDR1 and CDR2 (germline): SGHAT, FQNNGV. The V end lost 4 bases, the J end lost 2 bases, and 8 bases lay between the germline ends.

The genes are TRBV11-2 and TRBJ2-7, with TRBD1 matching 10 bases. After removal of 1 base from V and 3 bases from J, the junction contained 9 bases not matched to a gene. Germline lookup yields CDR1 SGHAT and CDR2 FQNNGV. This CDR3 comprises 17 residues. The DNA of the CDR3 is TGTGCCAGCAGCTTAGTCTTCACCGGGACAGGGGTCTACGAGCAGTACTTC. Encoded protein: CASSLVFTGTGVYEQYF.

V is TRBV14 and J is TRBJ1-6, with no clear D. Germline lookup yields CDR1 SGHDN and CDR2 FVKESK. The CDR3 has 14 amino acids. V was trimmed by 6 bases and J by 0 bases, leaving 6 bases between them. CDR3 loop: CASRASSYNSPLHF. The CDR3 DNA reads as TGTGCCAGCAGGGCCAGCTCCTATAATTCACCCCTCCACTTT.

CDR3 protein: CASSLVAGATSTDTQYF. CDR3 nucleotides: TGTGCCAGCAGCTTAGTGGCTGGCGCTACTAGCACAGATACGCAGTATTTT. This chain uses TRBV7-6 with TRBJ2-3; unclear D gene. The CDR3 totals 17 residues. V lost 1 base and J 0 bases, leaving 14 bases between the germline ends. Germline CDR1 reads SGHVS; CDR2 reads FNYEAQ.

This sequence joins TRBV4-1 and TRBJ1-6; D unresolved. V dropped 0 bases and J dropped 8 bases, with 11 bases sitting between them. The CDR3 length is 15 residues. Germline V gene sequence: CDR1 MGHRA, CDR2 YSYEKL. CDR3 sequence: CASSQEEAVHSPLHF. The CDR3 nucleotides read TGCGCCAGCAGCCAAGAGGAGGCAGTTCATTCACCCCTCCACTTT.